A single sample gave rise to the 10 T cell receptor beta chains below, sequenced in a study of identifying expanded T cells in peripheral blood. Produced via immunoSEQ multiplex PCR; TCRdb's table is partial and in-frame only. The data contain around 120,000 clones, about 80% of them singletons. Specimen: blood. All receptors derive from a person aged 18 to 70 in good health.

V usage is TRBV4-1 and J usage is TRBJ1-1; D may be TRBD1 (5 bases). The CDR3 is made up of 13 amino acids. V was trimmed by 1 base and J by 5 bases, leaving 8 bases between them. The V gene's germline CDR1 is MGHRA and CDR2 YSYEKL. CDR3: CASSQVWGTEAFF. CDR3 in DNA: TGCGCCAGCAGCCAAGTGTGGGGGACTGAAGCTTTCTTT.

The CDR3 DNA reads TGCAGTGCTAGAGATGGGGGTGGCTACACCTTC. It translates to CSARDGGGYTF. The genes are TRBV20-1 and TRBJ1-2; D might be TRBD1 (5 bases). V was cut by 0 bases and J by 7 bases, with 6 bases left in between. The CDR3 extends over 11 amino acids. Germline assignment: CDR1 DFQATT and CDR2 SNEGSKA (reference sequence).

This clone has just one count. The V call is TRBV4-1, the J call TRBJ2-2; no clear D gene. Trimming stripped 5 bases from V and 6 bases from J, with 7 bases between. This CDR3 contains 12 residues. Germline CDR1 MGHRA, CDR2 YSYEKL. The CDR3 region has the DNA TGCGCCAGCAGCATCACAGCCGGGGAGCTGTTTTTT. Amino acids: CASSITAGELFF.

The V call is TRBV11-3, the J call TRBJ1-2; 7 bases match TRBD1. V was pared by 7 bases and J by 6 bases, with 8 bases of the junction left unmatched. The length of the CDR3 is 13 residues. Germline V gives CDR1 SGHNT, CDR2 YENEEA. The CDR3 DNA is TGTGCCAGCAAAGTTAGGGGGCATGATGGCTACACCTTC. Protein product: CASKVRGHDGYTF.

This chain connects TRBV15 to TRBJ2-1, with D maybe TRBD1 (6 bases). The CDR3 sequence is 13 residues long. V lost 3 bases and J 7 bases, leaving 10 bases between the germline ends. The germline V gene encodes CDR1 LNHNV and CDR2 YYDKDF (reference sequence). The CDR3 DNA sequence: TGTGCCACCAGCAGGGGGGCTTCGAATGAGCAGTTCTTC. Its translation: CATSRGASNEQFF.

This chain connects TRBV7-9 to TRBJ1-5; D gene uncertain. With 2 bases removed from V and 0 bases from J, the gap between germline ends came to 8 bases. Germline V lookup: CDR1 SEHNR, CDR2 FQNEAQ (reference sequence). The CDR3 runs to 15 residues. CDR3: CASSLSAYSNQPQHF. CDR3 bases: TGTGCCAGCAGCTTAAGCGCTTATAGCAATCAGCCCCAGCATTTT. Complete variable domain (other parts from reference TRBV7-9 and TRBJ1-5): DTGVSQNPRHKITKRGQNVTFRCDPISEHNRLYWYRQTLGQGPEFLTYFQNEAQLEKSRLLSDRFSAERPKGSFSTLEIQRTEQGDSAMYLCASSLSAYSNQPQHFGDGTRLSIL.

This chain joins TRBV18 and TRBJ1-5; no firm D call. Looked up from germline, CDR1 is KGHSH and CDR2 is LQKENI. The CDR3 runs to 13 residues. The V end lost 4 bases, the J end lost 3 bases, and 7 bases lay between the germline ends. The CDR3 DNA follows: TGTGCCAGCTCACTCCAGTCCAATCAGCCCCAGCATTTT. The encoded protein is CASSLQSNQPQHF. Full variable domain (remainder filled in from reference TRBV18 and TRBJ1-5): NAGVMQNPRHLVRRRGQEARLRCSPMKGHSHVYWYRQLPEEGLKFMVYLQKENIIDESGMPKERFSAEFPKEGPSILRIQQVVRGDSAAYFCASSLQSNQPQHFGDGTRLSIL.

V usage is TRBV5-6 and J usage is TRBJ2-2; the D is unclear. CDR3 length: 15 residues. Germline CDR1 SGHDT, CDR2 YYEEEE. V shed 4 bases and J shed 6 bases, with 16 bases lying between them. CDR3 residues: CASSQRDFEAGELFF. In nucleotides, the CDR3 is TGTGCCAGCAGCCAAAGGGATTTCGAAGCCGGGGAGCTGTTTTTT.

The rearrangement joins TRBV7-2 to TRBJ2-2; no definite D call. The CDR3 is 15 amino acids. Trimming took 5 bases from V and 6 from J, leaving 16 bases between them. Germline lookup yields CDR1 SGHTA and CDR2 FQGNSA. CDR3 residues: CASSPEGGWAGELFF. The CDR3 coding sequence is TGTGCCAGCAGCCCCGAAGGTGGGTGGGCCGGGGAGCTGTTTTTT.

This rearrangement joins TRBV11-2 to TRBJ1-1; D unresolved. Germline V gene data show CDR1 as SGHAT and CDR2 as FQNNGV. The CDR3 contains 15 residues. The germline V and J ends were trimmed by 1 base and 5 bases, with 14 bases remaining between them. CDR3 residues: CASSLAWVVGTEAFF. CDR3 bases: TGTGCCAGCAGCTTAGCCTGGGTAGTAGGAACTGAAGCTTTCTTT.